A single T cell receptor beta chain is shown here with its context. Antigen specificity is unknown. The record originates from a study of beta chain features in type 1 diabetes. The study's findings and limits: HLA influence on TCRB rearrangement stayed unresolved here. TCRB CDR3s were moderately but significantly shorter in Type 1 diabetes patients in all four CD4+ subsets.

Blood was collected once per donor into heparin, averaging about 100 mL. Sorted populations were all over 95% pure. The authors reverse transcribed all of the isolated RNA, so sequencing captured expressed TCRB transcripts. Some clones are missing from TCRdb's copy, which holds only in-frame ones; the method was immunoSEQ multiplex PCR. The sample lists fewer than 350,000 clones; around 19% were seen once. This CDR3 has 14 residues. After removal of 5 bases from V and 7 bases from J, the junction contained 3 bases not matched to a gene. CDR1 MNHEY and CDR2 SVGAGI come from the germline V gene. V gene TRBV6-5 combines with J gene TRBJ1-6, with 9 nucleotides matching TRBD1. This sequence originates from a woman younger than 30 in good health. Sequencing was done on a sample of naive CD4+ T cells from blood. CDR3: CASSPTGGNSPLHF. The CDR3 DNA follows: TGTGCCAGCAGTCCGACAGGGGGAAATTCACCCCTCCACTTT.